This TCR beta chain is drawn from a study of shared clonotypes between healthy human individuals. Data came from immunoSEQ multiplex PCR; TCRdb stores just in-frame clones and leaves some out. This sample has about 1 million clones; roughly 70% occur once, and the top ten carry about 1.5%. The CDR3 is 14 amino acids. The V gene's germline CDR1 is MNHEY and CDR2 SVGAGI. V lost 6 bases, J lost 9 bases, and 8 bases stayed unmatched. As concerns this clone: Its antigen remains unidentified.

Study-level findings and limits: Compared with clonotypes that all four donors shared, non-shared clonotypes had lower generation probabilities.

The J gene is TRBJ1-6, the V gene TRBV6-5, with 7 positions matching TRBD1. Sequenced input: memory CD4+ T cells sorted from blood. Subset meaning: CD45RA-negative fraction. This receptor was identified in a man between 18 and 35 years old in good health. CDR3: CASRGTGEGSPLHF. Here the CDR3 DNA reads TGTGCCAGCAGAGGTACAGGGGAGGGTTCACCCCTCCACTTT.